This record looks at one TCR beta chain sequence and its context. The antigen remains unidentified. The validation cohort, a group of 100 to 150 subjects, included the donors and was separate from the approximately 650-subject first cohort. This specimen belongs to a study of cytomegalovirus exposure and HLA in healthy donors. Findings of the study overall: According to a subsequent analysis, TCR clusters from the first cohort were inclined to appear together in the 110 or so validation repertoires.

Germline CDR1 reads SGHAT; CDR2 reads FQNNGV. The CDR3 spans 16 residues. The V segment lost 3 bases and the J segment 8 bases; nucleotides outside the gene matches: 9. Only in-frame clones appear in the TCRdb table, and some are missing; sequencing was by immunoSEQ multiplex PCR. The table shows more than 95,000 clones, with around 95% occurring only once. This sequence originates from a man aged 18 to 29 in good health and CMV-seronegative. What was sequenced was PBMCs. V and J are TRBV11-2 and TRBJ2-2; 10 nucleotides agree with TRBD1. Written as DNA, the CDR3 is TGTGCCAGCAGCTTGGTAGGGACAGGGGTCCGTGGGGAGCTGTTTTTT. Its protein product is CASSLVGTGVRGELFF.